This entry describes one TCR beta chain. This clonotype was recorded a few times. Its antigen is unknown. No much larger clone is present one base from it, and per-base qualities are unavailable. CDR1 and CDR2 were assigned from the germline V gene as MNHNS and SASEGT. The CDR3, cysteine through phenylalanine, is 16 amino acids long. Here the CDR3 DNA is all that survives: 48 bases in frame from base 1. The V end loses 2 bases and the J end loses 8 bases, and a stretch of 16 bases separates them. These data are taken from a study of naive and memory T cell subsets (dated by TCRdb to the late 2010s). Regarding the complete study: The figure summarizing these samples reported some ten blood donors, 7 tuberculin skin test biopsies and 3 saline control biopsies. Skin biopsies were taken from tuberculin skin test sites or from saline-injected control sites and were processed for RNA extraction as described before. PCR2 was typically a SYBR Green qPCR stopped at a set threshold; low-input samples could instead use end-point PCR (roughly 6 cycles).

Library generation was performed with UMI-ligation and nested PCR. Four rounds of PCR, run with the SP2 primer together with nested alpha and beta constant region primers, were used to amplify the ligated cDNA. For the blood and skin samples, TCR RNA was reverse transcribed with SuperScript IV using primers for the alpha and beta constant regions. Using T4 RNA ligase 1, an oligonucleotide carrying both the Illumina SP2 primer and a UMI was ligated onto the 3' end of the cDNA. The 12-nucleotide UMI consisted of two random hexamers with an eight-base spacer between the hexamers to prevent hairpin formation. From the second PCR onward, the TCR alpha and beta chain libraries were handled separately, and dual indexing was used for multiplexing. After pooling, the indexed libraries were analyzed by capillary electrophoresis and sequenced on either an Illumina MiSeq or NextSeq. To boost base diversity and improve cluster recognition, PhiX DNA at roughly 4.5-8% was spiked into the libraries. For the original study's pipeline: Demultiplexor pulled UMIs out of read 2, joined the UMIs with the TCR sequence from read 1, and separated reads according to sample indices. V and J genes and V-J junctions were identified by Decombinator, which gave every TCR a five-part identifier that included V and J deletions. Collapsinator used UMIs to correct sequencing errors and PCR amplification heterogeneity, yielding UMI-based abundance per TCR. Identifiers were converted to nucleotide sequence by CDR3Translator and translated to amino acids, and CDR3 regions were extracted on the basis of terminal motifs. Error-corrected alpha and beta TCR counts from blood and skin were compared after normalization to input RNA amount. The public reads were quality trimmed at Q25 with fastp and then assembled into clones with MiXCR by TCRdb, keeping productive beta chains. Entries are consolidated by CDR3 protein sequence, retaining the most common genes and DNA. The authors' filters were not applied to this entry. The sample data list 30,000 to 35,000 distinct CDR3 sequences, and under 8.5% of these were observed just once. 3.1% of the sample is taken by the ten largest.

Beyond this particular receptor, the publication reports: The paper did not give details of skin biopsy collection and RNA processing, instead referencing earlier studies for those details. TCR sequences were reportedly obtained from both types of skin biopsy, with many more TCRs found at tuberculin skin test sites. The potential sensitivity of the RNA-based method to TCR transcript changes with T cell activation and differentiation was acknowledged. The larger number of TCRs found at tuberculin skin test sites was interpreted as T cell infiltration of a delayed type IV hypersensitivity reaction.

This specimen's treatment or condition label, interpreted: skin biopsy from PPD injection site in Mantoux-positive individual. Using 3' ligation of a UMI-containing oligonucleotide to TCR cDNA, the study laid out a robust and sensitive protocol to amplify, sequence and analyze TCRs. The tuberculin skin test biopsies were taken from PPD-injected sites in individuals who had a positive Mantoux test. Before reverse transcription, total RNA that had not been cell sorted was treated with RQ1 DNase, with a target input of roughly 1 to 1000 ng. Libraries were prepared from skin biopsies and whole blood to test how robust the pipeline was in samples where T cells are a minority population.

This receptor was identified in an adult in good health. The sequence is built from TRBV6-1 and TRBJ1-6, and perhaps TRBD1 as D gene, on 5 matching bases. Sequencing was performed on skin, taken from a tuberculin skin test site. The DNA reads TGTGCCAGCAGTGAATGGGGCCAGGGTGGTGATTCACCCCTCCACTTT. Its translation is CASSEWGQGGDSPLHF.